Below, 21 T cell receptor beta chains from the same sample are listed, as sequenced in a study of cytomegalovirus exposure and HLA in healthy donors. PCR was performed using 60 Vbeta and 13 Jbeta primers. TCRdb's copy holds only in-frame clones and misses some; the assay was immunoSEQ multiplex PCR. The repertoire holds 100,000 to 150,000 clones, with more than 70% as singletons. Material for sequencing was PBMCs. Receptors originate from a woman aged 45-59 years in good health and CMV-seropositive.

This clone was seen more than once but under ten times. The rearrangement links TRBV4-2 to TRBJ2-5; D is perhaps TRBD2 (5 bases). The CDR3 runs 16 residues. The germline gives CDR1 LGHNA, CDR2 YNFKEQ. V lost 0 bases, J lost 2 bases, and 13 bases lay in between. The CDR3 DNA sequence: TGTGCCAGCAGCCAAGAAGGTAGAGGGTCTCAAGAGACCCAGTACTTC. Its protein product is CASSQEGRGSQETQYF.

This chain links TRBV1 with TRBJ2-7; TRBD2 was called by the table and not checked on the DNA. TRBV1 is a documented pseudogene. CDR3 length equals 14 residues. The CDR3 DNA reads as TGCACCACCCGGGGGGGGATCCCCCTCTACGAGCAGTACTTC. Protein: CTTRGGIPLYEQYF.

The rearrangement joins TRBV5-1 to TRBJ1-2, with D maybe TRBD1 (6 bases). CDR1 and CDR2 (germline): SGHRS, YFSETQ. V lost 5 bases and J lost 0, with 14 bases in between. This CDR3 has 15 residues. The CDR3 reads CASSTTGPPNYGYTF. The CDR3 nucleotides are TGCGCCAGCAGTACTACAGGGCCTCCTAACTATGGCTACACCTTC.

The chain carries TRBV29-1 and TRBJ2-5, with a tentative D call TRBD2 (5 bases). TRBJ2-7 matches the DNA end more closely, so the J call is doubtful. This CDR3 comprises 14 residues. The germline V gene encodes CDR1 SQVTM and CDR2 ANQGSEA. The CDR3 sequence: CSVAVLSGIYEQYF. The CDR3 DNA reads as TGCAGCGTGGCTGTCCTCAGCGGTATTTACGAGCAGTACTTC.

This chain uses TRBV7-8 with TRBJ2-3; D might be TRBD2 (5 bases). V was pared by 0 bases and J by 5 bases, with 9 bases between. Germline CDR1 SGHVS, CDR2 FQNEAQ. The length of the CDR3 is 14 residues. CDR3 in DNA: TGTGCCAGCAGCTTAGCGGGAGTAGGAGATACGCAGTATTTT. Its protein product is CASSLAGVGDTQYF. The whole variable domain, remainder taken from reference TRBV7-8 and TRBJ2-3, is GAGVSQSPRYKVAKRGQDVALRCDPISGHVSLFWYQQALGQGPEFLTYFQNEAQLDKSGLPSDRFFAERPEGSVSTLKIQRTQQEDSAVYLCASSLAGVGDTQYFGPGTRLTVL.

This clone was seen only once. The gene calls are TRBV7-8 and TRBJ2-7; D perhaps matches TRBD2 (5 bases). Per the germline V gene, CDR1 is SGHVS and CDR2 is FQNEAQ. This CDR3 has 15 residues. The V end was cut by 1 base, the J end by 3 bases, with 13 bases between. The CDR3 region has the DNA TGTGCCAGCAGCTTAGACACGGGGAAAAGCTACGAGCAGTACTTC. This encodes CASSLDTGKSYEQYF.

V is TRBV28 and J is TRBJ1-1; D unresolved. Germline CDR1 reads MDHEN; CDR2 reads SYDVKM. The CDR3 has 18 residues. V was shortened by 5 bases and J by 0 bases, with 22 bases between the two germline ends. Here the CDR3 DNA reads TGTGCCAGCAGTGTAACCAGTTGGGCAGTTTACATGAACACTGAAGCTTTCTTT. This translates into CASSVTSWAVYMNTEAFF.

This chain uses TRBV19 with TRBJ2-5, with a weak D call TRBD2 (5 bases). The CDR3 covers 13 residues. V was shortened by 3 bases and J by 4 bases, with 9 bases between the two germline ends. Germline V gene lookup returns CDR1 LNHDA and CDR2 SQIVND (reference sequence). As DNA, the CDR3 is TGTGCCAGTAGTATGCTTGGAGGAGAGACCCAGTACTTC. Translating gives CASSMLGGETQYF.

This chain joins TRBV7-9 and TRBJ2-5; D remains ambiguous. Germline-derived CDR1 and CDR2 are SEHNR and FQNEAQ (reference sequence). This CDR3 has 15 amino acids. The V end lost 5 bases, the J end lost 4 bases, and 17 bases lay between the germline ends. In DNA form, the CDR3 reads TGTGCCAGCAGCCCACCGCGCAGGCTGGGAGAGACCCAGTACTTC. Its protein is CASSPPRRLGETQYF. Together with reference TRBV7-9 and TRBJ2-5, the CDR3 gives the full variable domain: DTGVSQNPRHKITKRGQNVTFRCDPISEHNRLYWYRQTLGQGPEFLTYFQNEAQLEKSRLLSDRFSAERPKGSFSTLEIQRTEQGDSAMYLCASSPPRRLGETQYFGPGTRLLVL.

The rearrangement uses TRBV5-1 and TRBJ1-4; maybe TRBD1 (6 bases). Germline V gene data show CDR1 as SGHRS and CDR2 as YFSETQ. This CDR3 is 14 amino acids long. The V gene lost 3 bases and the J gene lost 6 bases, with 12 bases spanning the gap. CDR3: CASSSRGADEKLFF. The CDR3 DNA sequence: TGCGCCAGCAGCTCCCGGGGGGCTGATGAAAAACTGTTTTTT.

This chain joins TRBV7-9 and TRBJ2-5, with no clear D. Germline V gene sequence: CDR1 SEHNR, CDR2 FQNEAQ (reference sequence). Trimming stripped 3 bases from V and 5 bases from J, with 7 bases between. The CDR3 has 12 amino acids. The CDR3: CASSFSRETQYF. DNA for the CDR3: TGTGCCAGCAGCTTCTCGAGGGAGACCCAGTACTTC.

The V gene is TRBV7-2, the J gene TRBJ2-2, with TRBD1 matching over 10 bases. V trimming: 4 bases; J trimming: 7 bases; junction bases outside the gene matches: 6. This CDR3 region has 15 residues. CDR1 is SGHTA, CDR2 FQGNSA, per germline. The CDR3 region is CASSSGTGEIGELFF. The DNA for the CDR3 is TGTGCCAGCAGCTCGGGGACAGGGGAGATCGGGGAGCTGTTTTTT.

This chain uses TRBV6-1 with TRBJ1-1; 7 nucleotides match TRBD1. The CDR3 runs 14 residues. Germline assignment: CDR1 MNHNS and CDR2 SASEGT. After removal of 4 bases from V and 4 bases from J, the junction contained 6 bases not matched to a gene. The CDR3 here is CASSGSYRGTEAFF. The CDR3 nucleotides read TGTGCCAGCAGTGGATCATACAGGGGCACTGAAGCTTTCTTT.

The genes are TRBV10-3 and TRBJ2-3, with a possible D match to TRBD2 (7 bases). V gave up 10 bases and J gave up 2 bases, with 13 bases separating them. Germline CDR1 ENHRY, CDR2 SYGVKD. There are 13 residues in the CDR3. The CDR3 region is CATCAGATDTQYF. CDR3 nucleotide sequence: TGTGCCACGTGCGCGGGGGCCACAGATACGCAGTATTTT.

The CDR3 is CASSLTVLAGIGANVLTF. The CDR3 DNA is TGTGCCAGCAGCTTAACGGTATTAGCAGGGATTGGGGCCAACGTCCTGACTTTC. The chain recombines TRBV7-3 with TRBJ2-6; D possibly corresponds to TRBD1 (5 bases). V was trimmed by 0 bases and J by 3 bases, leaving 15 bases between them. Looked up from germline, CDR1 is SGHTA and CDR2 is FQGTGA. The length of the CDR3 is 18 residues.

This rearrangement joins TRBV4-1 to TRBJ2-3; D is ambiguous. Germline V gene data show CDR1 as MGHRA and CDR2 as YSYEKL. Trimming shortened V by 1 base and J by 8 bases, and 7 bases separated the two germline ends. The CDR3 contains 12 residues. The CDR3 DNA is TGCGCCAGCAGCCAAGTACGAGGTACGCAGTATTTT. It is translated as CASSQVRGTQYF.

This clone was detected a few times. The V and J genes are TRBV2 and TRBJ1-1, with D perhaps matching TRBD1 (5 bases). The CDR3 spans 15 residues. Germline CDR1 and CDR2: SNHLY and FYNNEI. V was shortened by 2 bases and J by 2 bases, with 12 bases between the two germline ends. In DNA form, the CDR3 reads TGTGCCAGCAGTGAAAACGATCAGGGTAACACTGAAGCTTTCTTT. Its translation: CASSENDQGNTEAFF.

V and J are TRBV21-1 and TRBJ1-4; the table's D call, TRBD1, has no DNA check behind it. TRBV21-1 is annotated as a pseudogene. The CDR3 spans 16 residues. The CDR3 protein is CASREAHRGEEEKLFF. The CDR3 coding sequence is TGTGCCAGCAGAGAGGCCCACAGGGGGGAGGAAGAAAAACTGTTTTTT.

The chain carries TRBV4-1 and TRBJ2-1; 10 nucleotides align to TRBD2. The CDR3 is made up of 14 amino acids. Germline-derived CDR1 and CDR2 are MGHRA and YSYEKL. With 6 bases clipped from V and 6 bases from J, the junction kept 5 bases outside the gene matches. The CDR3 loop reads CASSLLAGSNEQFF. In DNA, the CDR3 is TGCGCCAGCAGTTTACTAGCGGGGAGCAATGAGCAGTTCTTC.

This rearrangement joins TRBV6-1 to TRBJ2-5, with D unclear. V dropped 1 base and J dropped 2 bases, with 11 bases sitting between them. The CDR3 has 15 residues. Per germline, CDR1 MNHNS and CDR2 SASEGT. The CDR3 DNA reads TGTGCCAGCAGTGAAGGTCGAGTCTCTCAAGAGACCCAGTACTTC. It codes for CASSEGRVSQETQYF.

V is TRBV5-6 and J is TRBJ2-5; a weak D match, TRBD2 (6 bases). The ends were cut back, 1 base at V and 2 bases at J, with 12 bases in the middle. Germline values: CDR1 SGHDT, CDR2 YYEEEE. The CDR3 runs 15 residues. In DNA form, the CDR3 reads TGTGCCAGCAGCTTGCTTCAGGGAGGTCAAGAGACCCAGTACTTC. This gives the protein CASSLLQGGQETQYF.